Listed here are 6 T cell receptor beta chains from one sample, sequenced in a study of blood T cell repertoires in COVID-19. The assay was immunoSEQ multiplex PCR, and TCRdb's table has in-frame clones only and misses some. The table records a few hundred thousand clones, around nine tenths of them present only once. Input material: peripheral blood. These receptors all stem from a man aged 60 to 75 who had recovered from COVID-19.

The chain links TRBV18 to TRBJ1-1; no clear D gene. The CDR3 is 16 amino acids. V was trimmed by 4 bases and J by 4 bases, leaving 19 bases between them. From germline, CDR1 is KGHSH and CDR2 LQKENI. This CDR3 reads CASSQPGPRELTEAFF. As DNA, the CDR3 is TGTGCCAGCTCACAACCCGGTCCGCGGGAGCTCACTGAAGCTTTCTTT.

This clone was observed many times. V gene TRBV2 combines with J gene TRBJ1-1; no clear D gene. From germline, CDR1 is SNHLY and CDR2 FYNNEI. The length of the CDR3 is 12 residues. Trimming took 4 bases from V and 3 from J, leaving 6 bases between them. CDR3 protein: CASSVEDTEAFF. CDR3 in DNA: TGTGCCAGCAGTGTCGAGGACACTGAAGCTTTCTTT.

The chain has TRBV3-1 (or the pseudogene TRBV3-2) and TRBJ1-1, with 8 positions matching TRBD1. Germline V gene lookup returns CDR1 LGHDT and CDR2 YNNKEL (reference sequence). The V segment lost 2 bases and the J segment 1 base; nucleotides outside the gene matches: 9. The CDR3 loop spans 17 amino acids. CDR3 loop: CASSQKGAGGANTEAFF. CDR3 coding DNA: TGTGCCAGCAGCCAAAAGGGGGCAGGGGGCGCGAACACTGAAGCTTTCTTT.

This chain connects TRBV19 to TRBJ1-1; maybe TRBD1 (5 bases). Germline V gene data show CDR1 as LNHDA and CDR2 as SQIVND (reference sequence). Trimming removed 10 bases from V and 5 bases from J, with 20 bases in between. The CDR3 extends over 14 amino acids. DNA of the CDR3: TGTGCCACCCAATTCGGAGGGGTAGGGACTGAAGCTTTCTTT. This translates into CATQFGGVGTEAFF.

The CDR3 loop reads CASSLDGRWGQGSDGYTF. The DNA for the CDR3 is TGTGCCAGCAGCTTAGATGGGCGATGGGGACAGGGGTCTGATGGCTACACCTTC. The chain carries TRBV11-2 and TRBJ1-2; the match to TRBD1 covers 10 bases. J was trimmed by 6 bases and V by 0 bases; bases with no gene match: 13. Germline V gene sequence: CDR1 SGHAT, CDR2 FQNNGV. The CDR3 spans 18 residues.

The chain carries TRBV28 and TRBJ2-7, with D hard to call. V was clipped by 2 bases and J by 5 bases, with 7 bases between them. The CDR3 totals 12 residues. Looked up from germline, CDR1 is MDHEN and CDR2 is SYDVKM. The CDR3 region is CASSLALNEQYF. CDR3 sequence (DNA): TGTGCCAGCAGTTTAGCGTTAAACGAGCAGTACTTC.